A single sample gave rise to the 18 T cell receptor beta chains below, sequenced in a study of blood T cell repertoires in COVID-19. The table came from immunoSEQ multiplex PCR; TCRdb's copy has only in-frame clones and leaves some out. There are 65,000 to 70,000 clones in the sample; 70% to 90% occur only once, and almost 1.5% lies in the top ten. Sequencing was carried out using peripheral blood. The receptors shown here come from a woman between 55 and 75 years old with acute or convalescent COVID-19.

The chain is built from TRBV18 and TRBJ2-7; D gene unclear. This CDR3 region has 14 residues. The V gene's germline CDR1 is KGHSH and CDR2 LQKENI. The germline V and J ends were trimmed by 3 bases and 5 bases, with 14 bases remaining between them. CDR3 DNA sequence: TGTGCCAGCTCACCTCCCGGGTACCACGACGAGCAGTACTTC. Protein product: CASSPPGYHDEQYF.

The J gene is TRBJ2-3, the V gene TRBV5-6; TRBD2 matches at 8 bases. This CDR3 comprises 16 residues. The germline CDR1 and CDR2 sequences are SGHDT and YYEEEE. Losses at the gene ends were 0 bases for V and 4 bases for J; bases not matched to a gene: 7. As DNA, the CDR3 is TGTGCCAGCAGCTTGGCGGGCGGGAGGAGGGCAGATACGCAGTATTTT. Its translation: CASSLAGGRRADTQYF.

V usage is TRBV4-1 and J usage is TRBJ2-7; TRBD2 matches at 9 bases. The CDR3 has 16 amino acids. V lost 2 bases, J lost 6 bases, and 11 bases stayed unmatched. The germline gives CDR1 MGHRA, CDR2 YSYEKL. CDR3 DNA sequence: TGCGCCAGCAGCCAACAGATAGCGGGAGTCCTGGTCGAGCAGTACTTC. Translation gives CASSQQIAGVLVEQYF.

This clone was observed once. This chain uses TRBV7-3 with TRBJ2-3; possible D gene TRBD2, 6 bases. CDR1 and CDR2 from the germline V gene are SGHTA and FQGTGA. V lost 5 bases, J lost 0 bases, and 33 bases lay in between. The CDR3 has 22 amino acids. The CDR3, as DNA: TGTGCCAGCAGCCAGTTGCCCGGAGTTCGGAGGACTACCGTCACTAGCACAGATACGCAGTATTTT. Translating gives CASSQLPGVRRTTVTSTDTQYF.

The chain joins TRBV7-2 to TRBJ1-2; D gene unclear. The V end lost 5 bases, the J end lost 5 bases, and 15 bases lay between the germline ends. CDR3 size: 14 residues. Germline V CDR1 and CDR2: SGHTA, FQGNSA. CDR3 sequence reads: CASSPVARSYGYTF. CDR3 bases: TGTGCCAGCAGCCCGGTGGCCAGGTCTTATGGCTACACCTTC.

The chain uses TRBV7-2 and TRBJ2-7; 8 bases fit TRBD2. The germline CDR1 and CDR2 sequences are SGHTA and FQGNSA. After removal of 1 base from V and 0 bases from J, the junction contained 5 bases not matched to a gene. There are 16 residues in the CDR3. DNA of the CDR3: TGTGCCAGCAGCTTAGGGAGCGGGGGCCTCTCCTACGAGCAGTACTTC. Translation gives CASSLGSGGLSYEQYF.

The V call is TRBV6-5, the J call TRBJ2-1; 10 bases align to TRBD2. Germline loops: CDR1 MNHEY, CDR2 SVGAGI. CDR3 length: 15 amino acids. The junction had 8 bases not matched to a gene; V was cut back by 6 bases and J by 6 bases. The DNA for the CDR3 is TGTGCCAGCAGCAATCTAGCGGGAGAAGTCAATGAGCAGTTCTTC. Its translation: CASSNLAGEVNEQFF.

V is TRBV7-9 and J is TRBJ1-2, with a tentative D call TRBD1 (6 bases). The V and J ends lost 3 bases and 7 bases respectively, with 15 bases between them. This CDR3 spans 14 amino acids. The germline V gene encodes CDR1 SEHNR and CDR2 FQNEAQ (reference sequence). The CDR3: CASSFTGRGGGYTF. DNA for the CDR3: TGTGCCAGCAGCTTCACAGGGAGAGGGGGTGGCTACACCTTC.

This clone was recorded only once. V gene TRBV20-1 combines with J gene TRBJ1-1; 9 positions match TRBD1. J gave up 10 bases and V 5 bases, and 5 bases lay outside the gene matches. CDR1 and CDR2 (germline): DFQATT, SNEGSKA (reference sequence). The CDR3 spans 11 residues. CDR3 DNA: TGCAGTGCTGGGGACAGGGTGGCAGCTTTCTTT. It specifies CSAGDRVAAFF.

This rearrangement joins TRBV6-5 to TRBJ1-2; 8 bases fit TRBD1. The V gene end was trimmed by 6 bases and the J gene end by 5 bases; junction bases not matched to a gene: 11. Germline loops: CDR1 MNHEY, CDR2 SVGAGI. The CDR3 contains 15 residues. The CDR3: CASSPPGQDHYGYTF. Here the CDR3 DNA reads TGTGCCAGCAGCCCACCGGGACAGGACCATTATGGCTACACCTTC.

This clone was seen once. This sequence joins TRBV4-1 and TRBJ1-5; 7 bases are shared with TRBD1. CDR1 is MGHRA, CDR2 YSYEKL, per germline. The CDR3 consists of 18 residues. The ends lost 4 bases at V and 11 bases at J; junction bases unmatched: 23. This chain's CDR3 is CASSPGGQAFSEGESQHF. Here the CDR3 DNA reads TGCGCCAGCAGCCCCGGAGGACAGGCTTTTTCCGAAGGGGAATCCCAGCATTTT.

The chain is built from TRBV29-1 and TRBJ2-2; 9 nucleotides line up with TRBD2. J lost 1 base, V lost 7 bases, and 10 bases had no gene match. Germline CDR1 reads SQVTM; CDR2 reads ANQGSEA. This CDR3 comprises 16 residues. CDR3 coding DNA: TGCAGCGCTAGAACGAAAGCGGGAGGGAACACCGGGGAGCTGTTTTTT. It yields the protein CSARTKAGGNTGELFF.

The V gene is TRBV6-5, the J gene TRBJ2-7; 11 nucleotides line up with TRBD2. Germline lookup yields CDR1 MNHEY and CDR2 SVGAGI. This CDR3 has 15 amino acids. J was trimmed by 2 bases and V by 4 bases; bases with no gene match: 4. This chain's CDR3 is CASSLLAGATYEQYF. The CDR3 nucleotides are TGTGCCAGCAGTTTACTAGCGGGGGCGACCTACGAGCAGTACTTC.

DNA of the CDR3: TGTGCCAGCAGCACCGGGGGCTACGAGCAGTACTTC. Its translation: CASSTGGYEQYF. The chain links TRBV11-2 to TRBJ2-7; D is possibly TRBD2 (6 bases). Trimming pared 5 bases from V and 3 bases from J, leaving 8 bases between. Germline V gene data show CDR1 as SGHAT and CDR2 as FQNNGV. The CDR3 contains 12 residues.

V and J are TRBV18 and TRBJ1-1, with D maybe TRBD1 (5 bases). The V gene's germline CDR1 is KGHSH and CDR2 LQKENI. V lost 5 bases to trimming and J lost 1 base, with 11 bases between them. The CDR3 runs 14 residues. The CDR3 region is CASSKDTKNTEAFF. In DNA, the CDR3 is TGTGCCAGCTCAAAGGACACTAAGAACACTGAAGCTTTCTTT.

V is TRBV12-5 and J is TRBJ1-5, with 10 bases matching TRBD1. Losses at the gene ends were 6 bases for V and 4 bases for J; bases not matched to a gene: 3. The CDR3 is 14 residues long. Per the germline V gene, CDR1 is LGHNT and CDR2 is FRNRAP. CDR3 bases: TGTGCTAGTGGGTGGACAGGGGGGAATCAGCCCCAGCATTTT. Its translation is CASGWTGGNQPQHF.

This clone was detected once. The chain has TRBV11-2 and TRBJ2-7, with D possibly matching TRBD1 (7 bases). The V gene's germline CDR1 is SGHAT and CDR2 FQNNGV. V was trimmed by 4 bases and J by 2 bases, leaving 15 bases between them. The CDR3 extends over 15 amino acids. Here the CDR3 reads CASSWGQGGTYEQYF. The CDR3 nucleotides read TGTGCCAGCAGCTGGGGCCAGGGGGGCACCTACGAGCAGTACTTC.

The J gene is TRBJ1-2, the V gene TRBV18; D ambiguous. Germline V gene sequence: CDR1 KGHSH, CDR2 LQKENI. The V gene lost 3 bases and the J gene lost 6 bases, with 17 bases spanning the gap. The CDR3 covers 15 residues. The CDR3 bases are TGTGCCAGCTCACCGGGTCAGGCCCCGGGGAATGGCTACACCTTC. This sequence encodes CASSPGQAPGNGYTF.